Reported below is one T cell receptor (beta chain). The data were taken from a study of OX40 agonist ivuxolimab in advanced cancers. Study as a whole: Patients receiving dose escalation had hepatocellular carcinoma, melanoma, renal cell or head and neck cancer.

This CDR3 is built from 14 residues. The germline CDR1 and CDR2 sequences are SNHLY and FYNNEI. Unmatched junction bases numbered 6, after V lost 8 bases and J lost 2 bases. Clones were read by immunoSEQ multiplex PCR, and TCRdb kept only the in-frame ones, dropping some. This sample has roughly 80,000 clones; around nine tenths occur once, and the top ten carry more than 0.6%. This chain connects TRBV2 to TRBJ2-5; TRBD2 matches at 9 bases. Sequenced material: CD4+ or CD8+ T cells sorted from blood, taken in a trial of the OX40 agonist ivuxolimab. This TCR was sampled from an adult with an advanced solid tumor such as melanoma, head and neck, liver or kidney cancer. CDR3 loop: CASVAGVGQETQYF. The CDR3 DNA follows: TGTGCCAGCGTAGCGGGAGTGGGGCAAGAGACCCAGTACTTC.